The 10 T cell receptor beta chains below come from one sample, sequenced in a study of T cell repertoires in cytomegalovirus infection. Using its own MiXCR run on the reads, TCRdb lists one record per CDR3 protein. The table lists more than 250,000 distinct CDR3 sequences, approximately 25% of them singletons. These receptors' antigens are unknown. Sequencing was performed on cultured PBMCs, taken from culture after CMV antigen stimulation. All receptors come from a human donor in good health (CMV status not recorded). Some clones in this sample may be carry-over from other donors' samples.

V gene TRBV11-3 combines with J gene TRBJ2-2, with D tentatively TRBD2 (5 bases). V shed 0 bases and J shed 5 bases, with 13 bases lying between them. Germline V lookup: CDR1 SGHNT, CDR2 YENEEA. The CDR3 covers 16 residues. The CDR3 spells CASSLDLRPGTGELFF. DNA for the CDR3: TGTGCCAGCAGCTTAGATTTACGCCCGGGAACCGGGGAGCTGTTTTTT.

The table lists this clonotype with a few counts. The J gene is TRBJ2-1, the V gene TRBV20-1; 10 bases fit TRBD2. V gave up 0 bases and J gave up 4 bases; unmatched junction bases: 3. Germline lookup yields CDR1 DFQATT and CDR2 SNEGSKA (reference sequence). This CDR3 comprises 15 residues. The chain's CDR3 is CSARDGTSVYNEQFF. In nucleotides, the CDR3 is TGCAGTGCTAGAGACGGGACTAGCGTTTACAATGAGCAGTTCTTC.

This clonotype appeared a few times. Here the CDR3 reads CASGWDRGYSYEQYF. The CDR3 DNA reads as TGTGCTAGTGGGTGGGACAGGGGATACTCCTACGAGCAGTACTTC. This chain links TRBV12-5 with TRBJ2-7; 10 bases are a match to TRBD1. Germline loops: CDR1 LGHNT, CDR2 FRNRAP. CDR3 length equals 15 residues. J was trimmed by 0 bases and V by 6 bases; bases with no gene match: 5.

The chain couples TRBV5-3 to TRBJ2-3; perhaps TRBD1 as D (5 bases). TRBV5-3 carries the ORF label, with uncertain function. CDR3 length equals 14 residues. Deletions cut 8 bases from V and 6 bases from J, with 19 bases between. The CDR3 DNA is TGTGCCAGCAGCCTTTCCACGAAGGGGGATACGCAGTATTTT. Its translation is CASSLSTKGDTQYF.

The rearrangement joins TRBV28 to TRBJ2-7, with no clear D. CDR1 is MDHEN, CDR2 SYDVKM, per germline. The V and J ends lost 7 bases and 0 bases respectively, with 10 bases between them. The CDR3 has 13 amino acids. CDR3 DNA: TGTGCCAGCATTTCCCTTAGCTCCTACGAGCAGTACTTC. Translating gives CASISLSSYEQYF. The whole variable domain, remainder taken from reference TRBV28 and TRBJ2-7, is DVKVTQSSRYLVKRTGEKVFLECVQDMDHENMFWYRQDPGLGLRLIYFSYDVKMKEKGDIPEGYSVSREKKERFSLILESASTNQTSMYLCASISLSSYEQYFGPGTRLTVT.

This rearrangement joins TRBV29-1 to TRBJ1-2, with 8 bases that match TRBD1. Germline V gene data show CDR1 as SQVTM and CDR2 as ANQGSEA. Trimming cost V 4 bases and J 8 bases; bases outside gene matches: 6. This CDR3 contains 12 residues. The CDR3 DNA follows: TGCAGCGTTGGACAGGGGAGGAAGGGCTACACCTTC. It encodes CSVGQGRKGYTF.

Many counts were recorded for this clonotype. This chain joins TRBV6-2 or TRBV6-3 and TRBJ2-7; 8 nucleotides align to TRBD2. V lost 7 bases, J lost 2 bases, and 4 bases stayed unmatched. Germline assignment: CDR1 MNHEY and CDR2 SVGEGT. The CDR3 has 13 residues. The DNA for the CDR3 is TGTGCCAGCACTGCGGGAGGACCCTACGAGCAGTACTTC. It yields the protein CASTAGGPYEQYF.

This clonotype was picked up a small number of times. The rearrangement joins TRBV7-3 to TRBJ2-1; the D gene is possibly TRBD2 (7 bases). The germline V gene encodes CDR1 SGHTA and CDR2 FQGTGA. Trimming pared 1 base from V and 11 bases from J, leaving 21 bases between. CDR3 size: 16 residues. CDR3 residues: CASSLIVAQNGGQQFF. As DNA, the CDR3 is TGTGCCAGCAGCTTAATTGTCGCGCAGAACGGGGGGCAGCAGTTCTTC.

The V gene is TRBV6-5, the J gene TRBJ1-5, with D possibly being TRBD1 (6 bases). This CDR3 region has 16 residues. Germline lookup yields CDR1 MNHEY and CDR2 SVGAGI. Trimming stripped 0 bases from V and 7 bases from J, with 16 bases between. The CDR3 here is CASSYSSRGQGQPQHF. Here the CDR3 DNA reads TGTGCCAGCAGTTACTCGAGCAGGGGTCAGGGGCAGCCCCAGCATTTT.

The chain couples TRBV12-3 or TRBV12-4 to TRBJ2-1; D not certain. The V gene lost 3 bases and the J gene lost 7 bases, with 4 bases spanning the gap. The CDR3 contains 11 residues. DNA of the CDR3: TGTGCCAGCAGTTTGAGGAATGAGCAGTTCTTC. This codes for CASSLRNEQFF.